What follows is one T cell receptor (beta chain) and its context. What it binds is not known. The data are from a study of shared clonotypes between healthy human individuals. For the study at large: The study drew on a couple of women and a few men aged 18 to 49 as donors. Study-wide results and limits: As a rule, naive subsets had a larger estimated richness than memory subsets.

The table came from immunoSEQ multiplex PCR; TCRdb's copy has only in-frame clones and leaves some out. The sample lists 2 million to 2.5 million clones; just over 90% were seen once. CDR1 and CDR2 (germline): SNHLY, FYNNEI. Trimming cost V 6 bases and J 6 bases; bases outside gene matches: 4. This CDR3 contains 14 residues. The chain carries TRBV2 and TRBJ1-4, with TRBD1 matching 10 bases. This receptor was identified in a man younger than 30 in good health. Some clones in this sample may be carry-over from other donors' samples. Sequencing was done on a sample of naive CD4+ T cells from PBMCs. Subset specified: CD45RA+ positively selected. The CDR3 DNA sequence: TGTGCCAGCAGCGACAGGGGGCAGGATGAAAAACTGTTTTTT. Translation gives CASSDRGQDEKLFF. Looking up the rest from reference TRBV2 and TRBJ1-4 gives the full variable domain: EPEVTQTPSHQVTQMGQEVILRCVPISNHLYFYWYRQILGQKVEFLVSFYNNEISEKSEIFDDQFSVERPDGSNFTLKIRSTKLEDSAMYFCASSDRGQDEKLFFGSGTQLSVL.